These 20 T cell receptor beta chains were sequenced from one sample in a study of PD-L1 blockade in urothelial cancer. Sequencing was performed with immunoSEQ multiplex PCR; in TCRdb, only in-frame clones are kept and a portion is missing. The sample holds approximately 93,000 clones, around four fifths seen once. Time point indicated: peripheral blood 6 weeks after treatment start. Sequencing used PBMCs, obtained around atezolizumab (anti-PD-L1) treatment. These receptors came from a man between 65 and 79 years old with urothelial cancer.

This sequence joins TRBV5-1 and TRBJ2-5, with 7 bases matching TRBD2. Germline loops: CDR1 SGHRS, CDR2 YFSETQ. With V trimmed by 0 bases and J by 5 bases, 4 bases remained unmatched. The CDR3 totals 14 residues. CDR3: CASSLARGGETQYF. DNA of the CDR3: TGCGCCAGCAGCTTGGCCCGGGGAGGGGAGACCCAGTACTTC. Using reference TRBV5-1 and TRBJ2-5 for the parts outside the CDR3, the full variable domain is KAGVTQTPRYLIKTRGQQVTLSCSPISGHRSVSWYQQTPGQGLQFLFEYFSETQRNKGNFPGRFSGRQFSNSRSEMNVSTLELGDSALYLCASSLARGGETQYFGPGTRLLVL.

CDR3 in DNA: TGTGCCAGCAGCTTGAGTTCGGTAGCGGGAGAACCCTACAATGAGCAGTTCTTC. It codes for CASSLSSVAGEPYNEQFF. The gene calls are TRBV5-4 and TRBJ2-1; 9 positions match TRBD2. Germline CDR1 reads SGHNT; CDR2 reads YYREEE (reference sequence). This CDR3 spans 18 amino acids. V gave up 1 base and J gave up 2 bases; unmatched junction bases: 10.

The V gene is TRBV28, the J gene TRBJ2-3; 9 nucleotides line up with TRBD1. Germline CDR1 and CDR2: MDHEN and SYDVKM. V shed 3 bases, J shed 3 bases, and the junction held 4 bases outside the gene matches. The CDR3 runs 15 residues. The CDR3 loop is CASSFGGQGTDTQYF. The CDR3 DNA follows: TGTGCCAGCAGTTTTGGGGGACAGGGTACAGATACGCAGTATTTT.

The chain joins TRBV18 to TRBJ2-3, with TRBD2 identical over 7 bases. The CDR3 has 14 amino acids. From germline, CDR1 is KGHSH and CDR2 LQKENI. J was trimmed by 4 bases and V by 3 bases; bases with no gene match: 4. Here the CDR3 reads CASSPLAGADTQYF. Here the CDR3 DNA reads TGTGCCAGCTCACCCTTAGCGGGTGCAGATACGCAGTATTTT.

The chain couples TRBV4-2 to TRBJ2-3, with 9 bases aligning to TRBD2. Germline V gives CDR1 LGHNA, CDR2 YNFKEQ. This CDR3 comprises 17 residues. Losses at the gene ends were 4 bases for V and 1 base for J; bases not matched to a gene: 9. The CDR3 sequence: CASSRSLAGLRTDTQYF. CDR3 nucleotides: TGTGCCAGCAGCCGGTCACTAGCGGGTTTGCGCACAGATACGCAGTATTTT.

The V call is TRBV9, the J call TRBJ2-2; TRBD1 matches at 9 bases. Germline lookup yields CDR1 SGDLS and CDR2 YYNGEE. The CDR3 runs to 15 residues. Germline trimming cut 2 bases from V and 6 bases from J; bases unmatched to any gene: 5. DNA for the CDR3: TGTGCCAGCAGCGTGACAGGGGGGACACCCGGGGAGCTGTTTTTT. It yields the protein CASSVTGGTPGELFF.

In this sample, this clone turned up once. This chain links TRBV29-1 with TRBJ2-1; D might be TRBD2 (6 bases). This CDR3 comprises 13 residues. CDR1 is SQVTM, CDR2 ANQGSEA, per germline. V was shortened by 7 bases and J by 1 base, with 11 bases between the two germline ends. CDR3 sequence reads: CSGRAESYNEQFF. In DNA, the CDR3 is TGCAGCGGGAGGGCGGAGTCCTACAATGAGCAGTTCTTC.

The gene calls are TRBV6-5 and TRBJ1-1; 7 nucleotides agree with TRBD1. CDR3 length equals 13 residues. Germline V gives CDR1 MNHEY, CDR2 SVGAGI. V shed 5 bases and J 5 bases; nucleotides not matched to a gene: 5. CDR3 in amino acids: CASSRQGQTEAFF. In nucleotides, the CDR3 is TGTGCCAGCAGTCGTCAGGGACAGACTGAAGCTTTCTTT.

On this clone: Its ends do not fully match the called genes, so a read error is possible. The chain joins TRBV7-9 to TRBJ2-1, with TRBD2 identical over 9 bases. Germline CDR1 and CDR2: SEHNR and FQNEAQ (reference sequence). CDR3 length: 14 residues. This CDR3 is CASSVQGTSLELVF. In DNA form, the CDR3 reads TGTGCCAGCAGCGTGCAAGGGACTAGCCTCGAACTTGTCTTC.

In DNA, the CDR3 is TGCGCCAGCAGCCTTGAAACAGGGGGCACTGAAGCTTTCTTT. Residues: CASSLETGGTEAFF. This chain connects TRBV5-1 to TRBJ1-1, with 8 positions matching TRBD1. V was clipped by 4 bases and J by 4 bases; unmatched bases: 6. CDR3 length: 14 amino acids. Germline V gene data show CDR1 as SGHRS and CDR2 as YFSETQ. The entire variable domain, with the rest obtained from reference TRBV5-1 and TRBJ1-1, is as follows: KAGVTQTPRYLIKTRGQQVTLSCSPISGHRSVSWYQQTPGQGLQFLFEYFSETQRNKGNFPGRFSGRQFSNSRSEMNVSTLELGDSALYLCASSLETGGTEAFFGQGTRLTVV.

This chain joins TRBV7-8 and TRBJ2-2; 7 bases agree with TRBD2. Germline CDR1 reads SGHVS; CDR2 reads FQNEAQ. CDR3 length equals 17 residues. V dropped 0 bases and J dropped 5; count of bases not matched to a gene: 9. The CDR3, as DNA: TGTGCCAGCAGCTTAGCTGGGGGGGTGTGGAGGACCGGGGAGCTGTTTTTT. This encodes CASSLAGGVWRTGELFF.

The chain links TRBV6-1 to TRBJ1-5, with TRBD1 matching 9 bases. The germline V gene encodes CDR1 MNHNS and CDR2 SASEGT. The V gene end was trimmed by 7 bases and the J gene end by 1 base; junction bases not matched to a gene: 5. This CDR3 comprises 15 residues. CDR3 in DNA: TGTGCCAGCACTTGGACAGGGGAGAGCAATCAGCCCCAGCATTTT. It encodes CASTWTGESNQPQHF.

Only a few counts were recorded for this clone. V usage is TRBV18 and J usage is TRBJ2-3; 10 nucleotides align to TRBD1. The CDR3 covers 18 residues. Germline CDR1 and CDR2: KGHSH and LQKENI. The V segment lost 3 bases and the J segment 4 bases; nucleotides outside the gene matches: 13. The CDR3 DNA reads TGTGCCAGCTCACCCCGGCTCCGGGACAGGGGTTTCGCAGATACGCAGTATTTT. Protein product: CASSPRLRDRGFADTQYF.

This sequence joins TRBV27 and TRBJ1-1; perhaps TRBD1 as D (5 bases). The V end was cut by 0 bases, the J end by 0 bases, with 8 bases between. Germline CDR1 MNHEY, CDR2 SMNVEV (reference sequence). The CDR3 runs to 15 residues. This chain's CDR3 is CASSLSLGVNTEAFF. The CDR3 DNA reads TGTGCCAGCAGTTTATCGTTAGGGGTGAACACTGAAGCTTTCTTT.

The chain is built from TRBV30 and TRBJ1-4, with 9 bases that match TRBD1. Trimming removed 4 bases from V and 7 bases from J; junction bases left unmatched: 10. CDR3 length: 15 amino acids. Germline V gene sequence: CDR1 GTSNPN, CDR2 SVGIG (reference sequence). This CDR3 reads CAWTTGTGTREKLFF. The CDR3 DNA reads as TGTGCCTGGACTACCGGGACAGGGACCCGTGAAAAACTGTTTTTT.

As DNA, the CDR3 is TGTGCCAGCAGCTTGGACAGCGACAATGAGCAGTTCTTC. It yields the protein CASSLDSDNEQFF. The chain joins TRBV7-2 to TRBJ2-1, with a possible D match to TRBD1 (6 bases). The ends were cut back, 3 bases at V and 5 bases at J, with 8 bases in the middle. Germline values: CDR1 SGHTA, CDR2 FQGNSA. The CDR3 sequence is 13 residues long.

CDR3 sequence reads: CASSSSSGTDTQYF. CDR3 bases: TGTGCCAGCAGCTCTAGCTCCGGCACAGATACGCAGTATTTT. This sequence joins TRBV7-6 and TRBJ2-3; maybe TRBD2 (5 bases). Trimming shortened V by 4 bases and J by 1 base, and 9 bases separated the two germline ends. This CDR3 region has 14 residues. CDR1 SGHVS and CDR2 FNYEAQ come from the germline V gene.

The chain combines TRBV27 with TRBJ2-3; the match to TRBD2 covers 8 bases. The CDR3 runs to 15 residues. The germline V gene has CDR1 MNHEY and CDR2 SMNVEV (reference sequence). Trimming took 2 bases from V and 2 from J; bases not matched to a gene: 3. CDR3 in DNA: TGTGCCAGCAGTTTAAAAGCGGGAGCCACAGATACGCAGTATTTT. Its protein product is CASSLKAGATDTQYF.

The chain employs TRBV7-9 and TRBJ1-1, with unresolved D. The germline V gene has CDR1 SEHNR and CDR2 FQNEAQ (reference sequence). CDR3 length: 13 residues. Trimming removed 2 bases from V and 7 bases from J, with 11 bases in between. The CDR3 spells CASSLHGDGEAFF. CDR3 bases: TGTGCCAGCAGCTTACACGGGGATGGTGAAGCTTTCTTT.

This sequence joins TRBV5-8 and TRBJ1-5; no firm D call. The V and J ends lost 1 base and 10 bases respectively, with 12 bases between them. This CDR3 is 13 amino acids long. Germline lookup yields CDR1 SGHTS and CDR2 YDEGEE. The DNA for the CDR3 is TGTGCCAGCAGCTTGAACGGGGTCCAACCCCAGCATTTT. Encoded protein: CASSLNGVQPQHF.